Each of the 21 T cell receptor beta chains below was sequenced from the same sample in a study of CD8+CD57+ T cells in acquired aplastic anemia. The sequenced patients had an expansion of CD8+CD57+ cells seen by flow cytometry. CDR3 and TCR beta VDJ profiling relied on a genomic DNA template. Using its own MiXCR run on the reads, TCRdb lists one record per CDR3 protein. The repertoire holds hundreds of thousands of distinct CDR3 sequences, with 45% to 50% as singletons. The sequencing input was sorted CD4+, CD8+, or CD8+CD57+ T cells (not recorded which) from PBMCs. The source of these receptors is a human donor with aplastic anemia.

This clonotype was picked up one time. This chain links TRBV20-1 with TRBJ2-3; D perhaps matches TRBD1 (6 bases). The CDR3 contains 15 residues. Trimming took off 2 bases at V and 10 bases at J, with 22 bases between the two ends. Germline V lookup: CDR1 DFQATT, CDR2 SNEGSKA (reference sequence). CDR3 DNA: TGCAGTGCTAGACATCCGCTCAGGGGAGAGGAGGCGCAGTATTTT. It specifies CSARHPLRGEEAQYF.

The chain combines TRBV29-1 with TRBJ1-4; D gene uncertain. From germline, CDR1 is SQVTM and CDR2 ANQGSEA. The length of the CDR3 is 14 residues. Trimming left V 0 bases short and J 3 bases short, with 8 bases between. The CDR3: CSVEDVGANEKLFF. CDR3 bases: TGCAGCGTTGAAGATGTAGGAGCTAATGAAAAACTGTTTTTT. Using reference TRBV29-1 and TRBJ1-4 for the parts outside the CDR3, the full variable domain is SAVISQKPSRDICQRGTSLTIQCQVDSQVTMMFWYRQQPGQSLTLIATANQGSEATYESGFVIDKFPISRPNLTFSTLTVSNMSPEDSSIYLCSVEDVGANEKLFFGSGTQLSVL.

This chain joins TRBV20-1 and TRBJ2-5; 8 nucleotides match TRBD1. Per the germline V gene, CDR1 is DFQATT and CDR2 is SNEGSKA (reference sequence). V trimming: 2 bases; J trimming: 1 base; junction bases outside the gene matches: 3. This CDR3 has 14 amino acids. This CDR3 reads CSARQGQAQETQYF. Written as DNA, the CDR3 is TGCAGTGCTAGACAGGGACAGGCCCAAGAGACCCAGTACTTC.

This clonotype was seen at least ten times. CDR3 residues: CASSLIRRDRDVDTQYF. The CDR3 DNA follows: TGTGCCAGTAGTCTCATAAGGCGGGACAGGGATGTGGATACGCAGTATTTT. This chain links TRBV19 with TRBJ2-3; 9 bases line up with TRBD1. V trimming: 5 bases; J trimming: 6 bases; junction bases outside the gene matches: 15. Germline V gives CDR1 LNHDA, CDR2 SQIVND (reference sequence). This CDR3 spans 17 amino acids.

Worth noting for this clonotype: The junction and the germline gene differ at one end; a read error may be behind it. The genes are TRBV29-1 and TRBJ2-2; D unresolved. The V gene's germline CDR1 is SQVTM and CDR2 ANQGSEA. The CDR3 contains 13 residues. CDR3 coding DNA: TGCAGCGCTGAACTGGTGGACACCGGGGAGCTGTTTTTT. Translating gives CSAELVDTGELFF.

Regarding this clonotype: Mismatch with germline at one junction end may stem from a read error. The rearrangement joins TRBV7-8 to TRBJ1-5; D unclear. The CDR3 is 14 amino acids. CDR1 SGHVS and CDR2 FQNEAQ come from the germline V gene. The CDR3 is CASGLGQRNQPQHF. CDR3 coding DNA: TGTGCCAGCGGCTTAGGGCAACGTAATCAGCCCCAGCATTTT.

V and J are TRBV9 and TRBJ1-2, with no clear D. CDR1 and CDR2 from the germline V gene are SGDLS and YYNGEE. V lost 0 bases to trimming and J lost 2 bases, with 5 bases between them. There are 13 residues in the CDR3. Here the CDR3 reads CASSVGSNYGYTF. DNA of the CDR3: TGTGCCAGCAGCGTAGGGTCGAACTATGGCTACACCTTC.

In its sample, this clonotype was seen many times. This chain uses TRBV7-6 with TRBJ2-7, with 8 bases aligning to TRBD1. With V trimmed by 5 bases and J by 5 bases, 5 bases remained unmatched. CDR1 is SGHVS and CDR2 is FNYEAQ in the germline V gene. This CDR3 spans 13 amino acids. This CDR3 is CASSRTTGDEQYF. CDR3 DNA sequence: TGTGCCAGCAGCCGGACGACAGGGGACGAGCAGTACTTC.

Points on this clonotype: One end of the junction is discordant with germline, which a read error may explain. The V gene is TRBV4-3, the J gene TRBJ1-6; TRBD1 matches 8 bases. The germline CDR1 and CDR2 sequences are LGHNA and YSLEER. The CDR3 sequence is 16 residues long. The CDR3 DNA reads as TGCGCCAGCAGGCAAGATCCAGGGGGCGATAATTCACCCCTCCACTTT. Its translation: CASRQDPGGDNSPLHF.

The CDR3 protein is CASSNVRGHEQYF. In DNA, the CDR3 is TGTGCCAGTAGTAACGTCAGGGGCCACGAGCAGTACTTC. The rearrangement joins TRBV19 to TRBJ2-7; the D gene is possibly TRBD1 (6 bases). This CDR3 has 13 amino acids. Between the trimmed V and J ends, which lost 4 bases and 5 bases, there was a span of 12 bases. Germline V gene sequence: CDR1 LNHDA, CDR2 SQIVND (reference sequence).

There are many counts of this clonotype. The chain uses TRBV5-8 and TRBJ1-2, with 8 nucleotides matching TRBD1. Germline assignment: CDR1 SGHTS and CDR2 YDEGEE. V lost 6 bases and J lost 3; bases outside the gene matches: 10. The CDR3 is 15 amino acids. As DNA, the CDR3 is TGTGCCAGCAAATCATCTACAGGGGGGGACTATGGCTACACCTTC. Amino acid sequence: CASKSSTGGDYGYTF. The whole variable domain, remainder taken from reference TRBV5-8 and TRBJ1-2, is EAGVTQSPTHLIKTRGQQATLRCSPISGHTSVYWYQQALGLGLQFLLWYDEGEERNRGNFPPRFSGRQFPNYSSELNVNALELEDSALYLCASKSSTGGDYGYTFGSGTRLTVV.

This clonotype was detected ten times or more. The chain recombines TRBV6-1 with TRBJ1-1; unclear D gene. The CDR3 is made up of 15 amino acids. CDR1 and CDR2 (germline): MNHNS, SASEGT. V shed 1 base and J shed 2 bases, with 11 bases lying between them. The CDR3 region has the DNA TGTGCCAGCAGTGAAGAGGGCAGTGGAAACACTGAAGCTTTCTTT. This translates into CASSEEGSGNTEAFF.

The J gene is TRBJ2-5, the V gene TRBV7-8; D is perhaps TRBD1 (6 bases). Per germline, CDR1 SGHVS and CDR2 FQNEAQ. V lost 0 bases to trimming and J lost 4 bases, with 12 bases between them. The CDR3 consists of 15 residues. CDR3 coding DNA: TGTGCCAGCAGCTTAGCGGCTGGGGGCCGAGAGACCCAGTACTTC. Protein: CASSLAAGGRETQYF.

This clonotype was detected only a few times. J is TRBJ1-5 and V is TRBV6-2 or TRBV6-3; possibly TRBD1 for D (5 bases). Germline-derived CDR1 and CDR2 are MNHEY and SVGEGT. Trimming removed 5 bases at V and 4 bases at J, with 15 bases between. This CDR3 is built from 15 residues. The CDR3 loop reads CASSRGEFSNQPQHF. The CDR3 DNA reads as TGTGCCAGCAGTAGAGGGGAATTTAGTAATCAGCCCCAGCATTTT.

This clonotype occurred many times. This sequence joins TRBV9 and TRBJ2-2, with a weak D call TRBD1 (5 bases). Per germline, CDR1 SGDLS and CDR2 YYNGEE. Trimming stripped 3 bases from V and 10 bases from J, with 10 bases between. The CDR3 is made up of 12 amino acids. The CDR3 bases are TGTGCCAGCAGCGGAAGGGGAAAGGAGCTGTTTTTT. It codes for CASSGRGKELFF.

This clonotype appeared a single time. V and J are TRBV9 and TRBJ2-1, with 11 bases lining up with TRBD2. The CDR3 is made up of 15 amino acids. The V segment lost 4 bases and the J segment 9 bases; nucleotides outside the gene matches: 9. Germline V gene lookup returns CDR1 SGDLS and CDR2 YYNGEE. The CDR3 loop reads CASSPTSGTSGEQFF. The CDR3 DNA follows: TGTGCCAGCAGCCCTACGTCGGGGACTAGCGGTGAGCAGTTCTTC.

The V and J genes are TRBV29-1 and TRBJ1-1; D not certain. Between the trimmed V and J ends, which lost 4 bases and 1 base, there was a span of 10 bases. The CDR3 contains 13 residues. Germline V gene data show CDR1 as SQVTM and CDR2 as ANQGSEA. The CDR3 DNA is TGCAGCGTTGCCAAGGGAGCGAACACTGAAGCTTTCTTT. Its translation is CSVAKGANTEAFF.

This clonotype occurred once. This CDR3 fails to terminate in the conserved phenylalanine or tryptophan, so it likely reflects a read error. The DNA is omitted, as the CDR3 cannot be located on it reliably, and the CDR3 follows TCRdb's listing. J is TRBJ1-6 and V is TRBV7-3; TRBD1 is the table's D call, not checked against the DNA. The CDR3 contains 10 residues when both ends are counted. Germline V gives CDR1 SGHTA, CDR2 FQGTGA. The CDR3 loop is CASSLRHPGQ.

This chain connects TRBV29-1 to TRBJ1-2; D not certain. From germline, CDR1 is SQVTM and CDR2 ANQGSEA. With 2 bases removed from V and 7 bases from J, the gap between germline ends came to 17 bases. The CDR3 consists of 14 residues. The CDR3 nucleotides are TGCAGCGTTGAAAACTTGGTCCTCGGCGGTGGCTACACCTTC. The encoded protein is CSVENLVLGGGYTF.

A word on this clonotype: This may come from a read error, since a much larger clone is one base off. This rearrangement joins TRBV9 to TRBJ2-2; no firm D call. The germline V and J ends were trimmed by 2 bases and 5 bases, with 22 bases remaining between them. The CDR3 extends over 18 amino acids. Looked up from germline, CDR1 is SGDLS and CDR2 is YYNGEE. The CDR3 DNA sequence: TGTGCCAGCAGCGTCTACCCCTCGCCCAGCGTGGGGACCGGGGAGCTGTTTTTT. Encoded protein: CASSVYPSPSVGTGELFF.

This clonotype has more than one count but fewer than ten. A much larger clone differs by one base, so this may be a read error. The chain combines TRBV9 with TRBJ2-1; no clear D gene. The germline gives CDR1 SGDLS, CDR2 YYNGEE. This CDR3 has 16 amino acids. The CDR3 sequence is CAGSVAFYGSYNEQFF. The CDR3 DNA reads TGTGCCGGCAGCGTAGCATTTTACGGCTCCTACAATGAGCAGTTCTTC.